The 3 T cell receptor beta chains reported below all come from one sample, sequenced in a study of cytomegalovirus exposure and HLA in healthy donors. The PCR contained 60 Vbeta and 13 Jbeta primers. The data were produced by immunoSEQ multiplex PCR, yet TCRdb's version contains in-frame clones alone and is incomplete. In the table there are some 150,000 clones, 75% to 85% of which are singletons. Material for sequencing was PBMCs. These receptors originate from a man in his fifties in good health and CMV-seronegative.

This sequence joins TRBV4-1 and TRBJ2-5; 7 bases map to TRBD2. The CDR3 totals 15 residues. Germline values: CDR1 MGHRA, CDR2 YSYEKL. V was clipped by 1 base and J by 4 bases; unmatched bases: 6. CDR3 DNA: TGCGCCAGCAGCCAAGTGGGGGGGGAAATAGAGACCCAGTACTTC. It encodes CASSQVGGEIETQYF.

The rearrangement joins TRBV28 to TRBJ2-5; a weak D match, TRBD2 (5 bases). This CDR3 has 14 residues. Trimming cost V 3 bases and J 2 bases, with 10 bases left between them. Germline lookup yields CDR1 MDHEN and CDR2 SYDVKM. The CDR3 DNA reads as TGTGCCAGCAGTTTTCGTGGCGGGCAAGAGACCCAGTACTTC. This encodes CASSFRGGQETQYF.

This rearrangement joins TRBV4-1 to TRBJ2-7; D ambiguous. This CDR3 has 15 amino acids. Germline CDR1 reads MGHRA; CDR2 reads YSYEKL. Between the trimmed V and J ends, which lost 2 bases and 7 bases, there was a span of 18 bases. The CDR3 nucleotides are TGCGCCAGCAGCCAACGCCTTGACTCCTCCGAAGAGCAGTACTTC. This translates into CASSQRLDSSEEQYF.